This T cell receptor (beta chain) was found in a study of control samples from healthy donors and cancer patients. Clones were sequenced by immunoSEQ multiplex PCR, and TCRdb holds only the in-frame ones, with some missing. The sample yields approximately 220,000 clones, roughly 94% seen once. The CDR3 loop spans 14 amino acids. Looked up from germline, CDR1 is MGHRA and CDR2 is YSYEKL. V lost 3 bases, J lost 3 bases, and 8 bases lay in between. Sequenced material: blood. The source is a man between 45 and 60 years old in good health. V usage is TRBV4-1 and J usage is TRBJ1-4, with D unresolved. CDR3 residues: CASSQPAANEKLFF. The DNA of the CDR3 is TGCGCCAGCAGCCAGCCTGCAGCTAATGAAAAACTGTTTTTT.